This T cell receptor (beta chain) appears in the sequencing data of a study of CD8 T cells in Susac syndrome. General study results and limits: Clonal expansion involving Susac CD8+ cells peaked in TEMRA cells and active patients.

When the RNA was reverse transcribed, random hexamers were used with an input of roughly 0.5 to 1 ug. The authors amplified TCR beta CDR3 across 54 Vbeta and 13 Jbeta using immunoSEQ multiplex PCR. TCRdb recomputed calls from the immunoSEQ multiplex PCR reads with MiXCR, one row per CDR3 protein. This table has about 120,000 distinct CDR3 sequences, over 90% appearing once. The CDR3 sequence is 14 residues long. Trimming shortened V by 1 base and J by 2 bases, and 5 bases separated the two germline ends. CDR1 SGHVS and CDR2 FNYEAQ come from the germline V gene. In the case of this clonotype: Its antigen is unknown.

This TCR came from a human donor with Susac syndrome. The rearrangement joins TRBV7-6 to TRBJ2-2; no firm D call. The source material was CD8+ T cells from PBMCs. The CDR3 coding sequence is TGTGCCAGCAGCTTAGACCCTAACACCGGGGAGCTGTTTTTT. Translated, it gives CASSLDPNTGELFF.